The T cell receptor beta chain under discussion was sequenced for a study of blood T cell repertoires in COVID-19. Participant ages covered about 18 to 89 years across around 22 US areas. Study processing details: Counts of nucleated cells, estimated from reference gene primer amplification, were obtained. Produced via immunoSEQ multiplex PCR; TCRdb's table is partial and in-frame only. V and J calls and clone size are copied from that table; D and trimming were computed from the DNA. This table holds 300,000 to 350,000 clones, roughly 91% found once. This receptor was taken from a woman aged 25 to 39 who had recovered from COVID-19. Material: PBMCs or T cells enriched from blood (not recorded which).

The DNA for the CDR3 is TGTGCCAGCATCTCAAGGGGCGGGAGCGATGGCTACACCTTC. Protein product: CASISRGGSDGYTF. The rearrangement joins TRBV6-5 to TRBJ1-2; D is perhaps TRBD1 (5 bases). V was clipped by 7 bases and J by 6 bases, with 18 bases between them. Germline V gene lookup returns CDR1 MNHEY and CDR2 SVGAGI. The CDR3 loop spans 14 amino acids.